Below, 29 T cell receptor beta chains from the same sample are listed, as sequenced in a study of blood T cell repertoires in COVID-19. The repertoire was sequenced with immunoSEQ multiplex PCR; TCRdb's copy has only in-frame clones and lacks some. The sample includes approximately 350,000 clones, around 91% seen only once; the top ten take approximately 3.5%. Sequenced sample: peripheral blood. The receptors derive from a young woman who had recovered from COVID-19.

The count of this clone is one. This sequence joins TRBV24-1 and TRBJ2-1; 12 bases are shared with TRBD2. CDR1 and CDR2 from the germline V gene are KGHDR and SFDVKD. J lost 0 bases, V lost 7 bases, and 3 bases had no gene match. The CDR3 totals 16 residues. CDR3 residues: CATRTSGRGSYNEQFF. In DNA, the CDR3 is TGTGCCACCAGGACTAGCGGGAGAGGCTCCTACAATGAGCAGTTCTTC.

V gene TRBV6-6 combines with J gene TRBJ1-2; the match to TRBD1 covers 12 bases. CDR1 MNHNY and CDR2 SVGAGI come from the germline V gene (reference sequence). Unmatched junction bases numbered 11, after V lost 6 bases and J lost 6 bases. The CDR3 totals 16 residues. The CDR3 region has the DNA TGTGCCAGCAGCTCCCTTACTGGGACAGGGGGCAATGGCTACACCTTC. Amino acid sequence: CASSSLTGTGGNGYTF.

The chain has TRBV29-1 and TRBJ1-4; tentatively, D is TRBD1 (6 bases). Germline assignment: CDR1 SQVTM and CDR2 ANQGSEA. Deletions cut 7 bases from V and 5 bases from J, with 11 bases between. The CDR3 sequence is 12 residues long. The CDR3: CSADSNNEKLFF. CDR3 coding DNA: TGCAGCGCGGACAGCAACAATGAAAAACTGTTTTTT.

This clone was observed a single time. DNA for the CDR3: TGTGCCAGCAGACGGACAGGGAGTGTTGCAGATACGCAGTATTTT. Amino acids: CASRRTGSVADTQYF. The V call is TRBV27, the J call TRBJ2-3, with 8 bases lining up with TRBD1. This CDR3 spans 15 amino acids. Germline CDR1 is MNHEY and CDR2 is SMNVEV (reference sequence). V lost 6 bases, J lost 4 bases, and 9 bases stayed unmatched.

This rearrangement joins TRBV5-1 to TRBJ1-1; maybe TRBD1 (6 bases). Germline V gives CDR1 SGHRS, CDR2 YFSETQ. The CDR3 has 15 residues. V gave up 0 bases and J gave up 4 bases, with 13 bases separating them. CDR3 DNA sequence: TGCGCCAGCAGCTTGGATCGGGGAGGGGGCACTGAAGCTTTCTTT. Translating it yields CASSLDRGGGTEAFF.

In its sample, this clone was seen a few times. The rearrangement joins TRBV10-1 to TRBJ2-7; possible D gene TRBD2, 5 bases. The germline CDR1 and CDR2 sequences are WNHNN and SYGVQD (reference sequence). Trimming stripped 3 bases from V and 1 base from J, with 7 bases between. This CDR3 has 13 amino acids. CDR3 bases: TGCGCCAGCAGTGAATCGGGGTCCTACGAGCAGTACGTC. As protein: CASSESGSYEQYV.

This clone came up once. V is TRBV27 and J is TRBJ1-1; a possible D gene is TRBD1 (5 bases). The length of the CDR3 is 16 residues. From germline, CDR1 is MNHEY and CDR2 SMNVEV (reference sequence). The V end was cut by 5 bases, the J end by 4 bases, with 20 bases between. The CDR3 DNA is TGTGCCAGCAGTCCCCAGATGGATTTAAGGGGCACTGAAGCTTTCTTT. This codes for CASSPQMDLRGTEAFF.

The V gene is TRBV4-1, the J gene TRBJ1-1; no clear D. Trimming shortened V by 3 bases and J by 5 bases, and 16 bases separated the two germline ends. From germline, CDR1 is MGHRA and CDR2 YSYEKL. The CDR3 runs to 15 residues. The CDR3 region is CASSHARRGGTEAFF. In DNA, the CDR3 is TGCGCCAGCAGCCATGCGCGGCGGGGAGGAACTGAAGCTTTCTTT.

The chain links TRBV6-5 to TRBJ1-1, with a possible D match to TRBD1 (5 bases). V was clipped by 7 bases and J by 5 bases, with 17 bases between them. Germline CDR1 is MNHEY and CDR2 is SVGAGI. CDR3 length: 14 amino acids. The CDR3 bases are TGTGCCAGCACCAAGCAGGGATTTGGGACTGAAGCTTTCTTT. Amino acid sequence: CASTKQGFGTEAFF.

This chain joins TRBV6-2 or TRBV6-3 and TRBJ2-7, with D possibly TRBD1 on 5 matching bases. V was clipped by 2 bases and J by 4 bases, with 12 bases between them. Looked up from germline, CDR1 is MNHEY and CDR2 is SVGEGT. The CDR3 is 14 residues long. The CDR3 DNA sequence: TGTGCCAGCAGTTACGCAGGGCCCCCTTACGAGCAGTACGTC. Amino acids: CASSYAGPPYEQYV.

J is TRBJ1-2 and V is TRBV28, with D hard to call. CDR1 is MDHEN and CDR2 is SYDVKM in the germline V gene. CDR3 size: 14 residues. Trimming removed 5 bases at V and 1 base at J, with 11 bases between. Written as DNA, the CDR3 is TGTGCCAGCAGTCACCCGAGGCTTAACTATGGCTACACCTTC. Its translation is CASSHPRLNYGYTF.

The V gene is TRBV11-2, the J gene TRBJ2-1, with a weak D call TRBD1 (6 bases). CDR1 is SGHAT and CDR2 is FQNNGV in the germline V gene. CDR3 length equals 16 residues. Trimming pared 4 bases from V and 0 bases from J, leaving 13 bases between. CDR3 nucleotide sequence: TGTGCCAGCAGCTCGAACAGGGATTCCTCCTACAATGAGCAGTTCTTC. It yields the protein CASSSNRDSSYNEQFF. Full variable domain (outside the CDR3, taken from reference TRBV11-2 and TRBJ2-1): EAGVAQSPRYKIIEKRQSVAFWCNPISGHATLYWYQQILGQGPKLLIQFQNNGVVDDSQLPKDRFSAERLKGVDSTLKIQPAKLEDSAVYLCASSSNRDSSYNEQFFGPGTRLTVL.

The V and J genes are TRBV2 and TRBJ2-3; the D is unclear. The CDR3 loop spans 14 amino acids. With 3 bases removed from V and 0 bases from J, the gap between germline ends came to 7 bases. The germline CDR1 and CDR2 sequences are SNHLY and FYNNEI. The CDR3 is CASSDLFSTDTQYF. For the CDR3, the DNA is TGTGCCAGCAGTGATCTATTTAGCACAGATACGCAGTATTTT.

This clone was detected once. The chain is built from TRBV11-3 and TRBJ2-2, with D perhaps TRBD2 (5 bases). Trimming took off 4 bases at V and 0 bases at J, with 15 bases between the two ends. Germline-derived CDR1 and CDR2 are SGHNT and YENEEA. This CDR3 region has 17 residues. CDR3 loop: CASSSRAWRANTGELFF. CDR3 coding DNA: TGTGCCAGCAGCTCGCGCGCGTGGCGGGCGAACACCGGGGAGCTGTTTTTT. Based on the CDR3 plus reference TRBV11-3 and TRBJ2-2, the full variable domain is EAGVVQSPRYKIIEKKQPVAFWCNPISGHNTLYWYLQNLGQGPELLIRYENEEAVDDSQLPKDRFSAERLKGVDSTLKIQPAELGDSAVYLCASSSRAWRANTGELFFGEGSRLTVL.

The J gene is TRBJ1-3, the V gene TRBV5-6; D is uncertain. V gave up 4 bases and J gave up 2 bases, with 10 bases separating them. The CDR3 consists of 14 residues. CDR1 and CDR2 (germline): SGHDT, YYEEEE. The CDR3 DNA follows: TGTGCCAGCAGCCTCGGGTGGACTGGAAACACCATATATTTT. Protein product: CASSLGWTGNTIYF.

Here the CDR3 reads CASSQEVWQGNGNTIYF. The CDR3 nucleotides are TGCGCCAGCAGCCAAGAGGTCTGGCAGGGGAACGGAAACACCATATATTTT. The rearrangement joins TRBV4-3 to TRBJ1-3; D perhaps matches TRBD1 (6 bases). CDR1 and CDR2 (germline): LGHNA, YSLEER. The CDR3 totals 17 residues. Trimming cost V 0 bases and J 4 bases, with 16 bases left between them.

This chain connects TRBV6-1 to TRBJ2-6, with a possible D match to TRBD1 (6 bases). Deletions cut 2 bases from V and 2 bases from J, with 10 bases between. The germline gives CDR1 MNHNS, CDR2 SASEGT. There are 16 residues in the CDR3. The CDR3, as DNA: TGTGCCAGCAGTGAACCCAACAGGGCTGGGGCCAACGTCCTGACTTTC. Its translation is CASSEPNRAGANVLTF.

This clone was recorded only once. The chain employs TRBV6-5 and TRBJ2-3, with 8 bases matching TRBD2. The CDR3 has 14 amino acids. After removal of 6 bases from V and 4 bases from J, the junction contained 6 bases not matched to a gene. Germline V gene data show CDR1 as MNHEY and CDR2 as SVGAGI. The CDR3 is CASSGTRLSDTQYF. The CDR3 DNA reads TGTGCCAGCAGCGGGACTAGACTTTCAGATACGCAGTATTTT.

The chain joins TRBV4-1 to TRBJ2-1; possibly TRBD2 for D (5 bases). The V and J ends lost 1 base and 1 base respectively, with 11 bases between them. The CDR3 covers 16 residues. The germline V gene has CDR1 MGHRA and CDR2 YSYEKL. The CDR3 loop reads CASSQVYGESYNEQFF. The DNA of the CDR3 is TGCGCCAGCAGCCAAGTCTATGGGGAGTCCTACAATGAGCAGTTCTTC.

The rearrangement joins TRBV30 to TRBJ1-2; maybe TRBD1 (5 bases). Germline CDR1 GTSNPN, CDR2 SVGIG (reference sequence). Trimming left V 1 base short and J 4 bases short, with 13 bases between. CDR3 length: 14 residues. CDR3 residues: CAWSGASRAYGYTF. The DNA for the CDR3 is TGTGCCTGGAGTGGGGCATCCAGGGCCTATGGCTACACCTTC. Filled out from reference TRBV30 and TRBJ1-2, the complete variable domain reads SQTIHQWPATLVQPVGSPLSLECTVEGTSNPNLYWYRQAAGRGLQLLFYSVGIGQISSEVPQNLSASRPQDRQFILSSKKLLLSDSGFYLCAWSGASRAYGYTFGSGTRLTVV.

This clone was seen only once. Within the sample, other DNA sequences also encode this same CDR3. The chain recombines TRBV18 with TRBJ2-1; 12 bases align to TRBD2. The CDR3 runs 15 residues. The V and J ends lost 3 bases and 9 bases, in that order; junction bases with no gene match: 6. From germline, CDR1 is KGHSH and CDR2 LQKENI. The DNA of the CDR3 is TGTGCCAGCTCACCGGGACTAGCGGGTGCCGGTGAGCAGTTCTTC. Its translation: CASSPGLAGAGEQFF.

The chain carries TRBV19 and TRBJ2-5, with D perhaps matching TRBD1 (5 bases). V was trimmed by 6 bases and J by 4 bases, leaving 18 bases between them. CDR1 and CDR2 from the germline V gene are LNHDA and SQIVND (reference sequence). CDR3 length: 15 amino acids. The CDR3 nucleotides read TGTGCCAGTAGCCCCTTGAAGGGGTTCGTAGAGACCCAGTACTTC. Protein: CASSPLKGFVETQYF.

The chain carries TRBV7-9 and TRBJ1-1; D gene uncertain. The germline V and J ends were trimmed by 5 bases and 4 bases, with 14 bases remaining between them. Germline-derived CDR1 and CDR2 are SEHNR and FQNEAQ (reference sequence). The CDR3 contains 14 residues. The CDR3 is CASSLVGEITEAFF. CDR3 sequence (DNA): TGTGCCAGCAGCCTAGTGGGCGAGATCACTGAAGCTTTCTTT.

The V and J genes are TRBV9 and TRBJ2-3; 7 bases map to TRBD2. Germline lookup yields CDR1 SGDLS and CDR2 YYNGEE. J gave up 2 bases and V 3 bases, and 21 bases lay outside the gene matches. The CDR3 runs 20 residues. This chain's CDR3 is CASSAGRGGRPAGFTDTQYF. The CDR3 DNA reads as TGTGCCAGCAGCGCGGGGCGGGGAGGGCGGCCAGCGGGGTTCACAGATACGCAGTATTTT. Full variable domain (missing parts from reference TRBV9 and TRBJ2-3): DSGVTQTPKHLITATGQRVTLRCSPRSGDLSVYWYQQSLDQGLQFLIQYYNGEERAKGNILERFSAQQFPDLHSELNLSSLELGDSALYFCASSAGRGGRPAGFTDTQYFGPGTRLTVL.

As concerns this clone: A read error may be the cause here, since a much bigger clone is one base away. The V and J genes are TRBV7-2 and TRBJ1-5; D is perhaps TRBD1 (5 bases). Trimming removed 5 bases from V and 3 bases from J, with 11 bases in between. Germline CDR1 reads SGHTA; CDR2 reads FQGNSA. CDR3 length equals 14 residues. The CDR3 nucleotides are TGTGCCAGCAGCCTCCGGGGGGACAATCAGCCCCAGCATTTT. It specifies CASSLRGDNQPQHF.

The chain joins TRBV5-4 to TRBJ1-1; maybe TRBD1 (6 bases). V lost 3 bases and J 0 bases, leaving 12 bases between the germline ends. The CDR3 loop spans 15 amino acids. Germline CDR1 reads SGHNT; CDR2 reads YYREEE (reference sequence). CDR3: CASSSNTGLNTEAFF. The CDR3 nucleotides are TGTGCCAGCAGCTCTAATACAGGGCTGAACACTGAAGCTTTCTTT. The variable domain in full, with the rest retrieved from reference TRBV5-4 and TRBJ1-1, is ETGVTQSPTHLIKTRGQQVTLRCSSQSGHNTVSWYQQALGQGPQFIFQYYREEENGRGNFPPRFSGLQFPNYSSELNVNALELDDSALYLCASSSNTGLNTEAFFGQGTRLTVV.

The V gene is TRBV6-2 or TRBV6-3, the J gene TRBJ1-1, with D unresolved. Germline CDR1 MNHEY, CDR2 SVGEGT. The V end was cut by 0 bases, the J end by 0 bases, with 8 bases between. The CDR3 has 15 amino acids. This CDR3 is CASSYSRQLNTEAFF. The CDR3 DNA is TGTGCCAGCAGTTACTCGAGGCAGTTGAACACTGAAGCTTTCTTT.

The chain employs TRBV11-2 and TRBJ2-1, with D perhaps matching TRBD2 (5 bases). The CDR3 is 16 amino acids. The germline gives CDR1 SGHAT, CDR2 FQNNGV. Trimming took off 3 bases at V and 3 bases at J, with 15 bases between the two ends. The CDR3 loop is CASSLRTHANYNEQFF. In nucleotides, the CDR3 is TGTGCCAGCAGCTTGCGGACTCATGCTAACTACAATGAGCAGTTCTTC.

The chain employs TRBV5-1 and TRBJ2-3; 10 nucleotides agree with TRBD2. The CDR3 runs 16 residues. Germline CDR1 SGHRS, CDR2 YFSETQ. V trimming: 4 bases; J trimming: 0 bases; junction bases outside the gene matches: 5. CDR3 DNA sequence: TGCGCCAGCAGCGTTGGACTAGCGGAAAGCACAGATACGCAGTATTTT. This translates into CASSVGLAESTDTQYF.